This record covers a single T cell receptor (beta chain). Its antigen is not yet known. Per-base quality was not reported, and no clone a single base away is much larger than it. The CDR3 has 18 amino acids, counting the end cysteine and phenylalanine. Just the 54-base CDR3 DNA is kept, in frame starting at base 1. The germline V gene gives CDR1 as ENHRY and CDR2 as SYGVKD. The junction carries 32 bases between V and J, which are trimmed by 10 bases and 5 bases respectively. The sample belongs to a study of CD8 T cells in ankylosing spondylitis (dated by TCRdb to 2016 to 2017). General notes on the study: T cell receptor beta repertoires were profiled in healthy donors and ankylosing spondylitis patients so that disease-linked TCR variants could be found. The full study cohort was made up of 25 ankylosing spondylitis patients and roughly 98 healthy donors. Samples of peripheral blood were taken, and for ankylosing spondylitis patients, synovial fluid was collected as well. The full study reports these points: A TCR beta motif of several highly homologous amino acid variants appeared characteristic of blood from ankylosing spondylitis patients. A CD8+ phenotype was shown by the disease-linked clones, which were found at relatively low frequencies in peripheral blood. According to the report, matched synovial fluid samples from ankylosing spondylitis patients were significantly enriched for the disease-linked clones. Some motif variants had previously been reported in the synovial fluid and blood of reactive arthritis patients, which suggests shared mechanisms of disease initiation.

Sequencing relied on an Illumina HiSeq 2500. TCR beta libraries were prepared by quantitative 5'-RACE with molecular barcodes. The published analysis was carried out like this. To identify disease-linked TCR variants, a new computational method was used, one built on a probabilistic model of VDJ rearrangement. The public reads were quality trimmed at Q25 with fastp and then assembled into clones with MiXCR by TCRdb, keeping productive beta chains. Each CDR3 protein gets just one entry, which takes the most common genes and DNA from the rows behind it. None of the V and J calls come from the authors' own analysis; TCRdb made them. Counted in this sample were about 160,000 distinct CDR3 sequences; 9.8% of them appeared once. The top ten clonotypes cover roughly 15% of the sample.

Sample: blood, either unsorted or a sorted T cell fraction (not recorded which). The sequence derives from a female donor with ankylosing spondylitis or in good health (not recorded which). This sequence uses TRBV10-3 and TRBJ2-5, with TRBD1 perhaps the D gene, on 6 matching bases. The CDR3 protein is CATLLRWLGAPEDETQYF. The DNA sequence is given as TGTGCCACCCTCCTCAGGTGGCTGGGGGCCCCGGAGGATGAGACCCAGTACTTC.